This T cell receptor (beta chain) emerged from a study of blood T cells in healthy people across ages. CDR1 DFQATT and CDR2 SNEGSKA come from the germline V gene (reference sequence). This CDR3 comprises 16 residues. The V end lost 6 bases, the J end lost 1 base, and 21 bases lay between the germline ends. Together with a sample-barcoded 5' primer, a J-beta primer mix was included in a second PCR lasting about 7 to 11 cycles. TCRdb used MiXCR to reprocess the 5' RACE reads, holding one entry per CDR3 protein. The table includes 1.5 million to 2 million distinct CDR3 sequences, about 50% detected once.

Sequencing used blood. The V and J genes are TRBV20-1 and TRBJ2-5; perhaps TRBD2 as D (6 bases). This receptor was obtained from a woman aged 40 to 50 in good health. The CDR3 spells CSASGRRGVAQETQYF. DNA of the CDR3: TGCAGTGCATCCGGCAGGAGGGGAGTTGCCCAAGAGACCCAGTACTTC.